These 19 T cell receptor beta chains came from one sample sequenced in a study of T cells expressing NK-cell markers. For each CDR3 protein, TCRdb gives one entry from its re-call of the 5' RACE reads, without DNA. This table holds 350,000 to 400,000 distinct CDR3 sequences. Sequencing was carried out using blood T cells: a sorted CD56 or NKG2C T cell subset, CD4+ or CD8+ T cells, or bulk PBMC T cells (not recorded which). Receptors were obtained from a woman aged 45 to 65 in good health.

This chain connects TRBV24-1 to TRBJ2-1; TCRdb indicates TRBD1, and absent DNA this call remains unverified. The CDR3 extends over 11 amino acids. Looked up from germline, CDR1 is KGHDR and CDR2 is SFDVKD. This CDR3 reads CATDRDNEQFF.

The genes are TRBV5-1 and TRBJ2-2; the TRBD1 assignment by TCRdb is unverifiable without DNA. CDR3 size: 16 residues. Germline-derived CDR1 and CDR2 are SGHRS and YFSETQ. The CDR3: CASSLIQGESTGELFF.

The rearrangement uses TRBV24-1 and TRBJ2-5; TCRdb names TRBD1, which stays unverified in the absence of DNA. Germline V gene data show CDR1 as KGHDR and CDR2 as SFDVKD. The CDR3 loop spans 15 amino acids. The CDR3 loop is CATSDPAGAEETQYF.

J is TRBJ2-7 and V is TRBV20-1. This CDR3 comprises 13 residues. In germline, CDR1 is DFQATT, CDR2 SNEGSKA (reference sequence). Here the CDR3 reads CSASSLSSYEQYF.

The chain joins TRBV27 to TRBJ1-1. The CDR3 runs 11 residues. The germline CDR1 and CDR2 sequences are MNHEY and SMNVEV (reference sequence). The CDR3: CASSRGTEAFF.

The chain joins TRBV6-5 to TRBJ2-7; lacking DNA, the TRBD1 call made by TCRdb goes unchecked. Germline CDR1 is MNHEY and CDR2 is SVGAGI. The CDR3 totals 14 residues. The CDR3 is CASSSRTGGEEQYF.

This chain uses TRBV7-6 with TRBJ2-4; TCRdb proposes TRBD1, but this gene call is untestable without DNA. Germline values: CDR1 SGHVS, CDR2 FNYEAQ. The CDR3 sequence is 15 residues long. The CDR3 sequence: CASSLGPVGPNIQYF.

V is TRBV3-1 and J is TRBJ1-2. Per the germline V gene, CDR1 is LGHDT and CDR2 is YNNKEL (reference sequence). The CDR3 has 16 residues. CDR3 region: CASSQGGGRANYGYTF.

The rearrangement uses TRBV7-2 and TRBJ2-4. Germline-derived CDR1 and CDR2 are SGHTA and FQGNSA. The CDR3 is made up of 13 amino acids. CDR3 sequence: CASSFYLGNIQYF.

This sequence joins TRBV20-1 and TRBJ1-4; absent DNA, TCRdb's TRBD1 call cannot be checked. The CDR3 is 13 residues long. The germline CDR1 and CDR2 sequences are DFQATT and SNEGSKA (reference sequence). The CDR3 sequence is CSAGGGFDEKLFF.

The CDR3 sequence is CSAMTSGSKADTQYF. The V call is TRBV20-1, the J call TRBJ2-3; lacking DNA, the TRBD2 call made by TCRdb goes unchecked. Germline V gives CDR1 DFQATT, CDR2 SNEGSKA (reference sequence). The CDR3 extends over 15 amino acids.

This sequence joins TRBV6-2 or TRBV6-3 and TRBJ2-1. CDR1 MNHEY and CDR2 SVGEGT come from the germline V gene. The CDR3 totals 15 residues. The CDR3 reads CASSQRRSSYNEQFF.

This sequence joins TRBV20-1 and TRBJ2-1; TCRdb returns TRBD1, unconfirmable since there is no DNA. Germline V gene lookup returns CDR1 DFQATT and CDR2 SNEGSKA (reference sequence). The CDR3 covers 16 residues. The CDR3 reads CSAIDPSWQGYNEQFF.

The chain combines TRBV5-1 with TRBJ2-3. The CDR3 consists of 15 residues. Germline V lookup: CDR1 SGHRS, CDR2 YFSETQ. CDR3 residues: CASSLAVLDADTQYF. The full variable domain, in which reference TRBV5-1 and TRBJ2-3 provide the parts outside the CDR3, is KAGVTQTPRYLIKTRGQQVTLSCSPISGHRSVSWYQQTPGQGLQFLFEYFSETQRNKGNFPGRFSGRQFSNSRSEMNVSTLELGDSALYLCASSLAVLDADTQYFGPGTRLTVL.

The chain couples TRBV6-5 to TRBJ1-1; TCRdb's D gene call, TRBD1, goes unchecked for lack of DNA. This CDR3 has 15 amino acids. From germline, CDR1 is MNHEY and CDR2 SVGAGI. CDR3 in amino acids: CASNRGQGVLTEAFF.

V gene TRBV4-1 combines with J gene TRBJ2-2; TCRdb's D call, TRBD2, is unchecked because there is no DNA. The CDR3 loop spans 19 amino acids. CDR1 and CDR2 (germline): MGHRA, YSYEKL. This CDR3 is CASSQDGASGRRYTGELFF.

CDR3 residues: CSARSTVSPLHF. The chain combines TRBV20-1 with TRBJ1-6; with no DNA, the TCRdb D assignment of TRBD1 cannot be verified. The CDR3 totals 12 residues. Germline V gene sequence: CDR1 DFQATT, CDR2 SNEGSKA (reference sequence).

The chain joins TRBV6-5 to TRBJ2-3; the D call of TRBD2 rests on TCRdb alone, since no DNA is present to check it. This CDR3 has 16 amino acids. Germline CDR1 and CDR2: MNHEY and SVGAGI. The CDR3 loop is CASSYSGLAGADTQYF.

The V and J genes are TRBV5-6 and TRBJ1-1. The CDR3 has 12 residues. Germline V CDR1 and CDR2: SGHDT, YYEEEE. The CDR3 is CASSQRHTEAFF.